The 22 T cell receptor beta chains in this list originate from one sample, sequenced in a study of T cell responses to AZD1222 COVID-19 vaccine. TCRdb's copy holds only in-frame clones and misses some; the assay was immunoSEQ multiplex PCR. The sample lists 150,000 or so clones; approximately 89% were seen once. This sample comprised peripheral blood, obtained on day 0 of AZD1222 vaccination. The receptors originated from an adult in good health.

V usage is TRBV7-2 and J usage is TRBJ2-7; 10 bases align to TRBD2. Trimming cost V 4 bases and J 5 bases; bases outside gene matches: 5. CDR1 and CDR2 (germline): SGHTA, FQGNSA. The CDR3 runs to 14 residues. CDR3 coding DNA: TGTGCCAGCAGCTACAGCGGGAGGGCCGACGAGCAGTACTTC. As protein: CASSYSGRADEQYF.

Comments on this clone: Other DNA variants within this sample encode the same CDR3. The J gene is TRBJ1-5, the V gene TRBV7-9; TRBD1 matches 8 bases. Trimming took 4 bases from V and 5 from J; bases not matched to a gene: 1. CDR3 size: 13 residues. Looked up from germline, CDR1 is SEHNR and CDR2 is FQNEAQ (reference sequence). CDR3 loop: CASSSQGDQPQHF. The CDR3 DNA sequence: TGTGCCAGCAGCTCACAGGGGGATCAGCCCCAGCATTTT.

The chain joins TRBV7-9 to TRBJ2-1, with TRBD1 as a possible D gene (6 bases). Germline CDR1 SEHNR, CDR2 FQNEAQ (reference sequence). The V gene lost 5 bases and the J gene lost 3 bases, with 17 bases spanning the gap. The CDR3 covers 16 residues. The CDR3 coding sequence is TGTGCCAGCAGCCTAAAGCCCGGACAGCACTACAATGAGCAGTTCTTC. Its translation is CASSLKPGQHYNEQFF.

The gene calls are TRBV11-2 and TRBJ1-1, with TRBD1 as a possible D gene (6 bases). The V gene's germline CDR1 is SGHAT and CDR2 FQNNGV. V was trimmed by 0 bases and J by 3 bases, leaving 8 bases between them. The CDR3 sequence is 14 residues long. CDR3 protein: CASSLDRGDTEAFF. In DNA form, the CDR3 reads TGTGCCAGCAGCTTAGATAGGGGGGACACTGAAGCTTTCTTT.

The chain recombines TRBV5-8 with TRBJ2-3, with 8 bases matching TRBD2. Germline V gives CDR1 SGHTS, CDR2 YDEGEE. J lost 0 bases, V lost 4 bases, and 7 bases had no gene match. The CDR3 is 16 residues long. CDR3 sequence: CASSPGTRSSTDTQYF. CDR3 DNA sequence: TGTGCCAGCAGCCCCGGGACTAGGTCTAGCACAGATACGCAGTATTTT. Based on the CDR3 plus reference TRBV5-8 and TRBJ2-3, the full variable domain is EAGVTQSPTHLIKTRGQQATLRCSPISGHTSVYWYQQALGLGLQFLLWYDEGEERNRGNFPPRFSGRQFPNYSSELNVNALELEDSALYLCASSPGTRSSTDTQYFGPGTRLTVL.

The rearrangement uses TRBV15 and TRBJ2-3; 9 positions agree with TRBD1. Germline V CDR1 and CDR2: LNHNV, YYDKDF (reference sequence). The CDR3 is 15 amino acids. V shed 9 bases and J 4 bases; nucleotides not matched to a gene: 11. CDR3 protein: CATKRGQGGADTQYF. In DNA form, the CDR3 reads TGTGCCACAAAAAGGGGACAGGGAGGCGCAGATACGCAGTATTTT.

The chain couples TRBV2 to TRBJ1-1, with D tentatively TRBD1 (5 bases). V was trimmed by 8 bases and J by 5 bases, leaving 12 bases between them. The germline V gene encodes CDR1 SNHLY and CDR2 FYNNEI. This CDR3 has 12 amino acids. In DNA form, the CDR3 reads TGTGCCAGCGCGGCAGGGCAAACTGAAGCTTTCTTT. Its protein is CASAAGQTEAFF.

The chain recombines TRBV4-3 with TRBJ1-5; the D gene is possibly TRBD1 (5 bases). The V end was cut by 1 base, the J end by 9 bases, with 16 bases between. The germline V gene encodes CDR1 LGHNA and CDR2 YSLEER. The CDR3 is 15 residues long. As DNA, the CDR3 is TGCGCCAGCAGCCAAGTTTCCGGGACTGAGGGGCCCCAGCATTTT. It codes for CASSQVSGTEGPQHF.

This clone is a singleton in its sample. The chain has TRBV12-3 or TRBV12-4 and TRBJ1-2; D remains unclear. V lost 5 bases and J lost 3, with 10 bases in between. The CDR3 length is 13 residues. This CDR3 is CASSTGVYYGYTF. CDR3 sequence (DNA): TGTGCCAGCAGTACTGGGGTTTACTATGGCTACACCTTC.

This chain links TRBV25-1 with TRBJ2-2; 9 nucleotides match TRBD2. This CDR3 has 14 residues. CDR1 is MGHDK, CDR2 SYGVNS, per germline. V gave up 6 bases and J gave up 4 bases; unmatched junction bases: 3. The DNA of the CDR3 is TGTGCCAGCAGCGCGGGGGGGAGCACCGGGGAGCTGTTTTTT. Protein product: CASSAGGSTGELFF.

This clone was found once. CDR3 nucleotides: TGTGCCAGCAGCCAAGTTGAGGGCTCTGGCTACACCTTC. This sequence encodes CASSQVEGSGYTF. J is TRBJ1-2 and V is TRBV3-1 (or the pseudogene TRBV3-2); no firm D call. This CDR3 is built from 13 residues. Trimming left V 1 base short and J 7 bases short, with 10 bases between. Germline-derived CDR1 and CDR2 are LGHDT and YNNKEL (reference sequence).

This chain connects TRBV4-1 to TRBJ1-6, with TRBD1 as a possible D gene (5 bases). The V end lost 0 bases, the J end lost 7 bases, and 7 bases lay between the germline ends. Germline lookup yields CDR1 MGHRA and CDR2 YSYEKL. The CDR3 is 14 residues long. As DNA, the CDR3 is TGCGCCAGCAGCCAAGATTGGGGCAATTCACCCCTCCACTTT. Protein: CASSQDWGNSPLHF.

The chain couples TRBV6-5 to TRBJ1-2; no definite D call. The CDR3 is 11 residues long. Germline assignment: CDR1 MNHEY and CDR2 SVGAGI. The germline V and J ends were trimmed by 6 bases and 8 bases, with 10 bases remaining between them. CDR3 sequence: CASSHPGGYTF. CDR3 sequence (DNA): TGTGCCAGCAGCCACCCCGGGGGCTACACCTTC.

The chain recombines TRBV27 with TRBJ1-5; D is unclear. Trimming removed 4 bases from V and 7 bases from J, with 20 bases in between. The CDR3 is made up of 16 amino acids. Germline V lookup: CDR1 MNHEY, CDR2 SMNVEV (reference sequence). CDR3 in amino acids: CASSWGGIDGRQPQHF. The CDR3 coding sequence is TGTGCCAGCAGTTGGGGTGGTATCGATGGACGACAGCCCCAGCATTTT.

The chain couples TRBV29-1 to TRBJ2-7, with 7 nucleotides matching TRBD1. CDR1 and CDR2 from the germline V gene are SQVTM and ANQGSEA. The CDR3 is 12 residues long. V shed 5 bases, J shed 5 bases, and the junction held 6 bases outside the gene matches. The CDR3 protein is CSVREGANEQYF. The DNA for the CDR3 is TGCAGCGTTCGAGAGGGGGCGAACGAGCAGTACTTC.

The rearrangement uses TRBV2 and TRBJ2-1; the match to TRBD2 covers 15 bases. The V gene end was trimmed by 4 bases and the J gene end by 6 bases; junction bases not matched to a gene: 7. The CDR3 consists of 17 residues. Per germline, CDR1 SNHLY and CDR2 FYNNEI. The CDR3 region is CASSGTSGGAVVNEQFF. CDR3 coding DNA: TGTGCCAGCAGTGGGACTAGCGGGGGGGCCGTGGTCAATGAGCAGTTCTTC.

The rearrangement uses TRBV13 and TRBJ1-4, with a tentative D call TRBD1 (6 bases). The CDR3 totals 13 residues. Trimming left V 7 bases short and J 7 bases short, with 13 bases between. Looked up from germline, CDR1 is PRHDT and CDR2 is FYEKMQ (reference sequence). The CDR3 loop is CASTLRGREKLFF. The CDR3 DNA follows: TGTGCCAGCACATTGCGGGGGCGTGAAAAACTGTTTTTT. Full variable domain (outside the CDR3, taken from reference TRBV13 and TRBJ1-4): AAGVIQSPRHLIKEKRETATLKCYPIPRHDTVYWYQQGPGQDPQFLISFYEKMQSDKGSIPDRFSAQQFSDYHSELNMSSLELGDSALYFCASTLRGREKLFFGSGTQLSVL.

This chain joins TRBV20-1 and TRBJ1-1; D is uncertain. The CDR3 has 11 amino acids. Trimming removed 3 bases at V and 7 bases at J, with 9 bases between. CDR1 is DFQATT, CDR2 SNEGSKA, per germline (reference sequence). CDR3 coding DNA: TGCAGTGCTAGTGCGGCGCTTGAAGCTTTCTTT. Residues: CSASAALEAFF.

This chain connects TRBV12-3 or TRBV12-4 to TRBJ2-7, with TRBD2 matching 7 bases. This CDR3 is 12 amino acids long. V was pared by 6 bases and J by 5 bases, with 4 bases of the junction left unmatched. CDR3 amino acids: CASSRGSHEQYF. The CDR3 DNA reads TGTGCCAGCAGCCGCGGGAGCCACGAGCAGTACTTC.

This chain uses TRBV29-1 with TRBJ2-7; maybe TRBD1 (6 bases). Germline V gene data show CDR1 as SQVTM and CDR2 as ANQGSEA. This CDR3 contains 13 residues. The germline V and J ends were trimmed by 7 bases and 0 bases, with 13 bases remaining between them. The CDR3 region has the DNA TGCAGCGCCCAAGGGGGTAGCTCCTACGAGCAGTACTTC. Its protein product is CSAQGGSSYEQYF.

This sequence joins TRBV18 and TRBJ1-1, with a tentative D call TRBD1 (5 bases). CDR1 and CDR2 (germline): KGHSH, LQKENI. Deletions cut 3 bases from V and 2 bases from J, with 19 bases between. The CDR3 is made up of 17 amino acids. CDR3 residues: CASSPTGTGLSNTEAFF. CDR3 sequence (DNA): TGTGCCAGCTCACCTACCGGGACGGGTCTATCCAACACTGAAGCTTTCTTT.

In the case of this clone: The identical CDR3 is also encoded by other nucleotide sequences in the sample. The V gene is TRBV5-1, the J gene TRBJ2-7; D ambiguous. The germline V gene encodes CDR1 SGHRS and CDR2 YFSETQ. This CDR3 has 13 amino acids. The V gene lost 0 bases and the J gene lost 2 bases, with 6 bases spanning the gap. DNA of the CDR3: TGCGCCAGCAGCTTGGCCGGAACCTACGAGCAGTACTTC. This gives the protein CASSLAGTYEQYF. The full variable domain, rest sourced from reference TRBV5-1 and TRBJ2-7, is KAGVTQTPRYLIKTRGQQVTLSCSPISGHRSVSWYQQTPGQGLQFLFEYFSETQRNKGNFPGRFSGRQFSNSRSEMNVSTLELGDSALYLCASSLAGTYEQYFGPGTRLTVT.